The source of this T cell receptor beta chain is a study of high-grade serous ovarian cancer treatment subgroups. Libraries were prepared by immunoSEQ multiplex PCR; TCRdb keeps only in-frame clonotypes and omits some of them. The table lists around 2,000 clones, about four fifths of them singletons. Study-wide results and limits: Repertoire similarity ranged roughly 0.1 to 0.85 between tumors of one patient. Higher neoantigen levels went with greater TCR clonal relatedness. Without spatial data, bulk sequencing limits insight into HGSC tumor diversity.

The tumor samples were collected prior to definitive surgery or chemotherapy. With regard to this clone: The antigen remains undetermined.

V lost 4 bases and J lost 0; bases outside the gene matches: 17. The CDR3 has 20 residues. From germline, CDR1 is SGHKS and CDR2 YYEKEE (reference sequence). The V call is TRBV5-5, the J call TRBJ2-2; TRBD2 matches at 8 bases. Sequencing input: tumor tissue. This clonotype was obtained from a human donor with high-grade serous ovarian cancer. The DNA of the CDR3 is TGTGCCAGCAGCATCCTCCCTGGGGGTAGCGGGGCCGCGAACACCGGGGAGCTGTTTTTT. Translation: CASSILPGGSGAANTGELFF.